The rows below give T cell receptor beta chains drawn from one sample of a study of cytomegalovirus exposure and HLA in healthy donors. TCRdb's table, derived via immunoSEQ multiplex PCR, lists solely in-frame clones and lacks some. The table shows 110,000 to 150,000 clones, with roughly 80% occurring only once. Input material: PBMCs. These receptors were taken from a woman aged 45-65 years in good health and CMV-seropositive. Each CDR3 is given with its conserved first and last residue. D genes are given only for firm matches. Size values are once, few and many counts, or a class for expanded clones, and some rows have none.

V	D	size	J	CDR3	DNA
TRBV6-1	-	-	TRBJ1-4	CASSGTQGSNEKLFF	TGTGCCAGCAGTGGAACTCAGGGATCTAATGAAAAACTGTTTTTT
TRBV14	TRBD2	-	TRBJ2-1	CASSYRTSGDEQFF	TGTGCCAGCAGCTACCGGACTAGCGGGGACGAGCAGTTCTTC
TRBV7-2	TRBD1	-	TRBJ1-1	CASSRQGTGTEAFF	TGTGCCAGCAGCCGGCAGGGGACAGGGACTGAAGCTTTCTTT
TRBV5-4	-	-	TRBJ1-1	CASSLRQLNTEAFF	TGTGCCAGCAGCTTGCGACAGTTGAACACTGAAGCTTTCTTT
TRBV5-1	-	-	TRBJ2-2	CASSLGGDTGELFF	TGCGCCAGCAGCTTGGGGGGCGACACCGGGGAGCTGTTTTTT
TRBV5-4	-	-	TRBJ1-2	CASSLGGDGTNYGYTF	TGTGCCAGCAGCTTGGGCGGGGACGGAACTAACTATGGCTACACCTTC
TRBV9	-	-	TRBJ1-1	CASSVGQSNTEAFF	TGTGCCAGCAGCGTAGGGCAATCGAACACTGAAGCTTTCTTT
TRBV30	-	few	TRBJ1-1	CAWSVGFGTEAFF	TGTGCCTGGAGTGTCGGGTTTGGCACTGAAGCTTTCTTT
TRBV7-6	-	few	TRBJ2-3	CASSPLSADTQYF	TGTGCCAGCAGCCCCCTATCCGCCGATACGCAGTATTTT
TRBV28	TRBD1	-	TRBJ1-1	CASSLTGVNTEAFF	TGTGCCAGCAGTCTCACAGGGGTTAACACTGAAGCTTTCTTT
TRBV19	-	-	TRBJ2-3	CASSILWGLEDTQYF	TGTGCCAGTAGTATTCTATGGGGCCTGGAGGATACGCAGTATTTT
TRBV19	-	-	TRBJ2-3	CASRDLATDTQYF	TGTGCCAGTAGGGACCTAGCGACAGATACGCAGTATTTT
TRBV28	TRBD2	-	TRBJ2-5	CASSFGQGGRETQYF	TGTGCCAGCAGTTTTGGTCAGGGAGGGAGAGAGACCCAGTACTTC
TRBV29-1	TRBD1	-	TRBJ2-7	CSVEVRDRVTYEQYF	TGCAGCGTTGAAGTACGGGACAGGGTCACCTACGAGCAGTACTTC
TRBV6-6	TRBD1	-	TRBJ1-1	CASSGQGLNTEAFF	TGTGCCAGCAGTGGACAGGGACTGAACACTGAAGCTTTCTTT
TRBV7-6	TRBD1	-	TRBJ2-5	CASSSGQGKTQYF	TGTGCCAGCAGCTCGGGACAGGGAAAGACCCAGTACTTC
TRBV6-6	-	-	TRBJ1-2	CASSPDTSYGYTF	TGTGCCAGCAGTCCTGACACCTCCTATGGCTACACCTTC
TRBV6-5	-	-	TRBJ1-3	CASSYAGIGNTIYF	TGTGCCAGCAGTTACGCAGGGATAGGAAACACCATATATTTT
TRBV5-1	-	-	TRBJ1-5	CASSEQGAQNQPQHF	TGCGCCAGCAGCGAACAGGGTGCCCAGAATCAGCCCCAGCATTTT
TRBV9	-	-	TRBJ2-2	CASSASSTGELFF	TGTGCCAGCAGCGCAAGTAGCACCGGGGAGCTGTTTTTT
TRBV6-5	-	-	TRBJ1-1	CASSYRSNTEAFF	TGTGCCAGCAGTTATCGGTCGAACACTGAAGCTTTCTTT
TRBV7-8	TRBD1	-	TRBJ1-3	CASSLLSGQGGGNTIYF	TGTGCCAGCAGCTTACTTTCCGGACAGGGGGGAGGAAACACCATATATTTT
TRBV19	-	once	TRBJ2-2	CASSFRQAWEWSGELFF	TGTGCCAGTAGTTTCCGACAGGCGTGGGAGTGGTCCGGGGAGCTGTTTTTT
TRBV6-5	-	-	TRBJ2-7	CASSYSRSYEQYF	TGTGCCAGCAGTTACTCGAGGAGTTACGAGCAGTACTTC
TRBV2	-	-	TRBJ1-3	CASSGGGDTIYF	TGTGCCAGCAGTGGGGGAGGAGACACCATATATTTT
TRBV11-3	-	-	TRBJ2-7	CASSLVGGEQYF	TGTGCCAGCAGCCTAGTCGGCGGCGAGCAGTACTTC
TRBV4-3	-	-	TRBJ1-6	CASSQERSQANSPLHF	TGCGCCAGCAGCCAAGAACGAAGCCAGGCGAATTCACCCCTCCACTTT
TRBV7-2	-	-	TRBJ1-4	CASSLSGATNEKLFF	TGTGCCAGCAGCCTTTCGGGGGCAACTAATGAAAAACTGTTTTTT